This TCR beta chain was obtained from a study of blood T cell repertoires in COVID-19. Symptom resolution, clearance, or two negative PCRs marked the recovered donors of Cohort 3. The data were produced by immunoSEQ multiplex PCR, yet TCRdb's version contains in-frame clones alone and is incomplete. Altogether some 460,000 clones are present, about nine tenths being singletons, with the ten largest covering 0.7%. The clonotype originates from a woman aged 18-29 years who had recovered from COVID-19. The sample was PBMCs or T cells enriched from blood (not recorded which).

In DNA, the CDR3 is TGTGCCAGCAGTGATTTCGGGTATAGCTCCTACGAGCAGTACTTC. Protein: CASSDFGYSSYEQYF. The V and J genes are TRBV28 and TRBJ2-7, with D unresolved. The CDR3 contains 15 residues. Trimming left V 5 bases short and J 0 bases short, with 14 bases between. The germline V gene has CDR1 MDHEN and CDR2 SYDVKM. The complete variable domain, with remaining parts taken from reference TRBV28 and TRBJ2-7, reads DVKVTQSSRYLVKRTGEKVFLECVQDMDHENMFWYRQDPGLGLRLIYFSYDVKMKEKGDIPEGYSVSREKKERFSLILESASTNQTSMYLCASSDFGYSSYEQYFGPGTRLTVT.